Listed here are 9 T cell receptor beta chains from one sample, sequenced in a study of blood T cell repertoires in COVID-19. Clones were read by immunoSEQ multiplex PCR, and TCRdb kept only the in-frame ones, dropping some. The sample has approximately 220,000 clones; around 85% are singletons. The source material was peripheral blood. Source of these receptors: a middle-aged man with acute or convalescent COVID-19.

The rearrangement uses TRBV10-3 and TRBJ2-2, with 8 nucleotides matching TRBD2. The CDR3 sequence is 17 residues long. Germline assignment: CDR1 ENHRY and CDR2 SYGVKD. Losses at the gene ends were 0 bases for V and 5 bases for J; bases not matched to a gene: 8. The CDR3 DNA sequence: TGTGCCATCAGTGAGTCCCCAACGGGAGGGCCAACCGGGGAGCTGTTTTTT. This sequence encodes CAISESPTGGPTGELFF.

The genes are TRBV5-1 and TRBJ2-7; 7 bases match TRBD1. Germline V gene lookup returns CDR1 SGHRS and CDR2 YFSETQ. This CDR3 comprises 13 residues. Trimming removed 2 bases from V and 2 bases from J; junction bases left unmatched: 1. The CDR3 loop reads CASSLTGAYEQYF. CDR3 sequence (DNA): TGCGCCAGCAGCTTAACAGGGGCCTACGAGCAGTACTTC.

The genes are TRBV19 and TRBJ2-5; a weak D match, TRBD1 (5 bases). Germline V gene data show CDR1 as LNHDA and CDR2 as SQIVND (reference sequence). This CDR3 region has 14 residues. V was shortened by 1 base and J by 5 bases, with 11 bases between the two germline ends. For the CDR3, the DNA is TGTGCCAGTAGTATAGGACCAGGGCGGGAGACCCAGTACTTC. Amino acid sequence: CASSIGPGRETQYF.

V usage is TRBV7-6 and J usage is TRBJ1-2; a possible D gene is TRBD1 (6 bases). Germline V lookup: CDR1 SGHVS, CDR2 FNYEAQ. V was cut by 5 bases and J by 8 bases, with 21 bases left in between. This CDR3 region has 15 residues. CDR3 region: CASSVLSGGEGGYTF. DNA of the CDR3: TGTGCCAGCAGCGTCCTTAGTGGGGGCGAGGGGGGCTACACCTTC.

The V gene is TRBV3-1 (or the pseudogene TRBV3-2), the J gene TRBJ1-4; perhaps TRBD1 as D (6 bases). CDR3 length equals 15 residues. Per germline, CDR1 LGHDT and CDR2 YNNKEL (reference sequence). Trimming cost V 4 bases and J 5 bases, with 14 bases left between them. CDR3 region: CASSPTGQGNEKLFF. CDR3 nucleotides: TGTGCCAGCAGCCCCACTGGGCAGGGGAATGAAAAACTGTTTTTT.

This clone was seen once. The gene calls are TRBV6-1 and TRBJ2-2; tentatively, D is TRBD2 (5 bases). The CDR3 totals 13 residues. CDR1 and CDR2 (germline): MNHNS, SASEGT. V shed 0 bases and J shed 6 bases, with 5 bases lying between them. The CDR3 coding sequence is TGTGCCAGCAGTGAAGCGCGGGCCGGGGAGCTGTTTTTT. It is translated as CASSEARAGELFF.

This clone was recorded only once. V gene TRBV4-3 combines with J gene TRBJ1-2; 8 bases line up with TRBD1. Trimming at V came to 1 base and at J to 8 bases, leaving 3 bases not matched to a gene. Per the germline V gene, CDR1 is LGHNA and CDR2 is YSLEER. The CDR3 loop spans 13 amino acids. CDR3 in DNA: TGCGCCAGCAGCCAAGGACAGGGGTACGGCTACACCTTC. It codes for CASSQGQGYGYTF.

The V call is TRBV28, the J call TRBJ2-7; D remains ambiguous. V was clipped by 4 bases and J by 4 bases, with 17 bases between them. The CDR3 consists of 15 residues. In germline, CDR1 is MDHEN, CDR2 SYDVKM. DNA of the CDR3: TGTGCCAGCAGTTCCCCAGGTACATTCGCTTACGAGCAGTACTTC. It is translated as CASSSPGTFAYEQYF.

V gene TRBV7-9 combines with J gene TRBJ1-1; possibly TRBD1 for D (6 bases). This CDR3 contains 11 residues. Germline lookup yields CDR1 SEHNR and CDR2 FQNEAQ (reference sequence). Trimming shortened V by 5 bases and J by 8 bases, and 9 bases separated the two germline ends. This chain's CDR3 is CASSLDREAFF. The CDR3 nucleotides read TGTGCCAGCAGCCTCGACAGGGAAGCTTTCTTT.